Following are 4 T cell receptor beta chains from one sample sequenced in a study of T-cell memory formation after mild COVID-19. From the 5' RACE reads, TCRdb called clonotypes with MiXCR, one entry per CDR3 protein. The sample includes some 190,000 distinct CDR3 sequences, 16% of them seen just once. Input material: PBMCs or a T cell subset sorted from them (not recorded which). The receptors were gathered from an adult woman who had mild COVID-19 (a few samples of this study predate the infection). Cell type and time point are not known.

With regard to this clonotype: One end of the junction varies from germline; a read error may be responsible. The genes are TRBV7-7 and TRBJ1-5; a weak D match, TRBD1 (6 bases). Germline CDR1 reads SSHAT; CDR2 reads FNYEAQ (reference sequence). The CDR3 length is 17 residues. CDR3 nucleotides: TGTGCTAGCAGCTTCCTACGGGGGCAAACTGGAAATCAGCCCCAGCATTTT. Residues: CASSFLRGQTGNQPQHF.

The rearrangement uses TRBV5-6 and TRBJ1-1, with a weak D call TRBD1 (5 bases). Germline V gene sequence: CDR1 SGHDT, CDR2 YYEEEE. V was clipped by 6 bases and J by 4 bases, with 22 bases between them. The CDR3 has 16 amino acids. For the CDR3, the DNA is TGTGCCAGCAACCAAGGAGGTAGAGGGGAGGGCACTGAAGCTTTCTTT. Its translation is CASNQGGRGEGTEAFF.

This clonotype turned up a few times. This rearrangement joins TRBV10-2 to TRBJ2-7, with 8 bases lining up with TRBD1. From germline, CDR1 is WSHSY and CDR2 SAAADI. The CDR3 is made up of 12 amino acids. V was clipped by 4 bases and J by 5 bases; unmatched bases: 1. CDR3 nucleotide sequence: TGCGCCAGCAGTGTACAGGGGGACGAGCAGTACTTC. It codes for CASSVQGDEQYF.

As DNA, the CDR3 is TGTGCCAGCACCCGGGGGTACGGTGAAAAACTGTTTTTT. Its protein is CASTRGYGEKLFF. The chain combines TRBV27 with TRBJ1-4; D might be TRBD1 (5 bases). CDR1 MNHEY and CDR2 SMNVEV come from the germline V gene (reference sequence). Trimming removed 7 bases at V and 7 bases at J, with 13 bases between. This CDR3 comprises 13 residues.